This TCR beta chain was captured in a study of cytomegalovirus exposure and HLA in healthy donors. In germline, CDR1 is SEHNR, CDR2 FQNEAQ (reference sequence). CDR3 length: 15 amino acids. J was trimmed by 3 bases and V by 7 bases; bases with no gene match: 10. In its sample, this clone is large (0.1 to 1%). PCR involved 60 Vbeta and 13 Jbeta primers. Only in-frame clones appear in the TCRdb table, and some are missing; sequencing was by immunoSEQ multiplex PCR. The sample records around 65,000 clones, 65% to 80% being singletons. The rearrangement joins TRBV7-9 to TRBJ2-7, with 9 positions matching TRBD2. Sample: PBMCs. This sequence was found in a middle-aged man in good health and CMV-seropositive. The CDR3 loop reads CASIVGSGSLYEQYF. The CDR3 nucleotides are TGTGCCAGCATCGTAGGTAGCGGGAGTCTCTACGAGCAGTACTTC.